A single sample is the source of the 20 T cell receptor beta chains below, sequenced in a study of blood T cell repertoires in COVID-19. Assay used: immunoSEQ multiplex PCR; TCRdb lists only in-frame clones, some missing. The table shows 51,000 or so clones, with about 87% occurring only once. Sequences were obtained from peripheral blood. These receptors were collected from a man older than 75 with acute or convalescent COVID-19.

The chain links TRBV24-1 to TRBJ1-1; 7 bases agree with TRBD1. Losses at the gene ends were 7 bases for V and 6 bases for J; bases not matched to a gene: 1. In germline, CDR1 is KGHDR, CDR2 SFDVKD. CDR3 length: 11 amino acids. The CDR3 is CATSRGAEAFF. The CDR3 DNA follows: TGTGCCACCAGCAGGGGGGCTGAAGCTTTCTTT.

V usage is TRBV5-1 and J usage is TRBJ2-2; possible D gene TRBD2, 7 bases. The germline V gene encodes CDR1 SGHRS and CDR2 YFSETQ. The CDR3 extends over 15 amino acids. Between the trimmed V and J ends, which lost 8 bases and 4 bases, there was a span of 18 bases. The CDR3 sequence: CASTLAGEGTGELFF. The CDR3, as DNA: TGCGCCAGTACCCTTGCAGGGGAGGGCACCGGGGAGCTGTTTTTT.

The chain is built from TRBV14 and TRBJ1-2; 9 bases map to TRBD1. CDR1 is SGHDN and CDR2 is FVKESK in the germline V gene. The V gene end was trimmed by 5 bases and the J gene end by 5 bases; junction bases not matched to a gene: 9. The CDR3 contains 15 residues. The CDR3 spells CASSGPQTGGYGYTF. The CDR3 DNA reads TGTGCCAGCAGCGGGCCCCAGACAGGGGGTTATGGCTACACCTTC.

This chain connects TRBV30 to TRBJ2-5; 7 nucleotides line up with TRBD1. CDR1 is GTSNPN and CDR2 is SVGIG in the germline V gene (reference sequence). The CDR3 is made up of 15 amino acids. V was pared by 3 bases and J by 5 bases, with 12 bases of the junction left unmatched. The CDR3 is CAWSVLEGARETQYF. CDR3 in DNA: TGTGCCTGGAGCGTACTTGAGGGGGCTAGGGAGACCCAGTACTTC.

The chain employs TRBV3-1 (or the pseudogene TRBV3-2) and TRBJ1-1; D gene uncertain. V lost 0 bases and J lost 4, with 15 bases in between. CDR1 LGHDT and CDR2 YNNKEL come from the germline V gene (reference sequence). This CDR3 region has 16 residues. The CDR3 spells CASSQDGAPWPTEAFF. Written as DNA, the CDR3 is TGTGCCAGCAGCCAAGATGGAGCACCATGGCCCACTGAAGCTTTCTTT.

This chain uses TRBV5-5 with TRBJ2-2; D is possibly TRBD1 (6 bases). CDR1 is SGHKS, CDR2 YYEKEE, per germline (reference sequence). This CDR3 has 19 amino acids. Trimming took off 4 bases at V and 3 bases at J, with 25 bases between the two ends. CDR3 protein: CASSMGFGQTRWDTGELFF. The CDR3 DNA is TGTGCCAGCAGCATGGGATTCGGACAGACTCGATGGGACACCGGGGAGCTGTTTTTT.

The count of this clone is one. This sequence joins TRBV7-2 and TRBJ2-5; 8 bases line up with TRBD1. This CDR3 has 14 amino acids. V lost 4 bases, J lost 5 bases, and 6 bases stayed unmatched. In germline, CDR1 is SGHTA, CDR2 FQGNSA. CDR3 sequence (DNA): TGTGCCAGCAGCTCGGACAGGGCGGGCGAGACCCAGTACTTC. Amino acid sequence: CASSSDRAGETQYF.

This sequence joins TRBV9 and TRBJ1-1; D unclear. The germline CDR1 and CDR2 sequences are SGDLS and YYNGEE. Deletions cut 0 bases from V and 10 bases from J, with 13 bases between. The CDR3 is 13 residues long. The CDR3 coding sequence is TGTGCCAGCAGCGTAGCCCCCGGGCGGGGAGCTTTCTTT. Protein: CASSVAPGRGAFF.

The J gene is TRBJ1-5, the V gene TRBV28; possibly TRBD1 for D (6 bases). The CDR3 is 16 residues long. V was pared by 5 bases and J by 0 bases, with 14 bases between. Per germline, CDR1 MDHEN and CDR2 SYDVKM. CDR3 coding DNA: TGTGCCAGCAGTCTACAGGGAGTCTTTAGCAATCAGCCCCAGCATTTT. This translates into CASSLQGVFSNQPQHF.

J is TRBJ2-6 and V is TRBV18; D uncertain. The germline gives CDR1 KGHSH, CDR2 LQKENI. Trimming shortened V by 2 bases and J by 0 bases, and 11 bases separated the two germline ends. The CDR3 is 17 amino acids. The CDR3 is CASSPTTLPSGANVLTF. Written as DNA, the CDR3 is TGTGCCAGCTCACCAACCACTCTTCCCTCTGGGGCCAACGTCCTGACTTTC.

The chain combines TRBV5-6 with TRBJ1-2, with 8 bases aligning to TRBD1. Germline CDR1 reads SGHDT; CDR2 reads YYEEEE. The CDR3 contains 14 residues. V dropped 3 bases and J dropped 4; count of bases not matched to a gene: 5. This chain's CDR3 is CASSSQGVVYGYTF. CDR3 bases: TGTGCCAGCAGCTCACAGGGGGTGGTCTATGGCTACACCTTC.

This clone was seen just once. The chain is built from TRBV4-2 and TRBJ2-7, with a weak D call TRBD1 (6 bases). V was shortened by 0 bases and J by 2 bases, with 11 bases between the two germline ends. This CDR3 is built from 15 residues. The V gene's germline CDR1 is LGHNA and CDR2 YNFKEQ. CDR3 protein: CASSQDLGAAYEQYF. The CDR3 bases are TGTGCCAGCAGCCAAGATCTGGGGGCAGCCTACGAGCAGTACTTC.

This clone was observed once. This chain connects TRBV28 to TRBJ1-1; D gene ambiguous. Germline V gene lookup returns CDR1 MDHEN and CDR2 SYDVKM. Trimming cost V 8 bases and J 2 bases, with 9 bases left between them. CDR3 length equals 12 residues. CDR3 sequence: CASRESNTEAFF. The CDR3 DNA sequence: TGTGCCAGCCGCGAATCAAACACTGAAGCTTTCTTT.

The rearrangement links TRBV5-1 to TRBJ2-7; 8 nucleotides align to TRBD2. Germline V gene lookup returns CDR1 SGHRS and CDR2 YFSETQ. Trimming took 0 bases from V and 0 from J; bases not matched to a gene: 5. The CDR3 loop spans 16 amino acids. The CDR3 loop reads CASSLGSGGNSYEQYF. DNA for the CDR3: TGCGCCAGCAGCTTGGGGAGCGGGGGCAACTCCTACGAGCAGTACTTC. The full variable domain, rest sourced from reference TRBV5-1 and TRBJ2-7, is KAGVTQTPRYLIKTRGQQVTLSCSPISGHRSVSWYQQTPGQGLQFLFEYFSETQRNKGNFPGRFSGRQFSNSRSEMNVSTLELGDSALYLCASSLGSGGNSYEQYFGPGTRLTVT.

V usage is TRBV11-3 and J usage is TRBJ2-7; TRBD2 matches 7 bases. V trimming: 1 base; J trimming: 2 bases; junction bases outside the gene matches: 2. The CDR3 covers 14 residues. Per the germline V gene, CDR1 is SGHNT and CDR2 is YENEEA. The CDR3 coding sequence is TGTGCCAGCAGCTTAGGTGGGGGGGCCTACGAGCAGTACTTC. It translates to CASSLGGGAYEQYF. Full variable domain (missing parts from reference TRBV11-3 and TRBJ2-7): EAGVVQSPRYKIIEKKQPVAFWCNPISGHNTLYWYLQNLGQGPELLIRYENEEAVDDSQLPKDRFSAERLKGVDSTLKIQPAELGDSAVYLCASSLGGGAYEQYFGPGTRLTVT.

The V and J genes are TRBV27 and TRBJ2-2; 9 nucleotides align to TRBD1. The germline V gene has CDR1 MNHEY and CDR2 SMNVEV (reference sequence). The CDR3 is 15 amino acids. J was trimmed by 5 bases and V by 8 bases; bases with no gene match: 9. Here the CDR3 DNA reads TGTGCCAGCGCCAGAGGACAGGGGAATACCGGGGAGCTGTTTTTT. Its translation: CASARGQGNTGELFF.

This clone was seen only a few times. J is TRBJ2-7 and V is TRBV14, with 9 nucleotides matching TRBD1. V trimming: 2 bases; J trimming: 2 bases; junction bases outside the gene matches: 7. The germline CDR1 and CDR2 sequences are SGHDN and FVKESK. The CDR3 is 16 amino acids. The CDR3 spells CASSQTQGAQAYEQYF. CDR3 in DNA: TGTGCCAGCAGCCAAACACAGGGGGCCCAAGCCTACGAGCAGTACTTC. The whole variable domain, filled in from reference TRBV14 and TRBJ2-7, reads EAGVTQFPSHSVIEKGQTVTLRCDPISGHDNLYWYRRVMGKEIKFLLHFVKESKQDESGMPNNRFLAERTGGTYSTLKVQPAELEDSGVYFCASSQTQGAQAYEQYFGPGTRLTVT.

This chain connects TRBV10-1 to TRBJ2-5; TRBD2 agrees at 11 bases. The V gene end was trimmed by 6 bases and the J gene end by 1 base; junction bases not matched to a gene: 4. Germline loops: CDR1 WNHNN, CDR2 SYGVQD (reference sequence). The CDR3 runs 15 residues. Here the CDR3 reads CASSLGLAGQETQYF. The CDR3 nucleotides read TGCGCCAGCAGCCTCGGACTAGCGGGCCAAGAGACCCAGTACTTC.

The chain joins TRBV6-5 to TRBJ1-4, with D possibly matching TRBD1 (6 bases). Germline V gene sequence: CDR1 MNHEY, CDR2 SVGAGI. This CDR3 comprises 15 residues. With 9 bases removed from V and 5 bases from J, the gap between germline ends came to 19 bases. CDR3 bases: TGTGCCAGTCAACCGAGGTCCCAGGGGAATGAAAAACTGTTTTTT. Amino acid sequence: CASQPRSQGNEKLFF.

The V and J genes are TRBV16 and TRBJ2-2; no reliable D call. The germline gives CDR1 KGHSY, CDR2 FQNENV. This CDR3 region has 12 residues. V dropped 4 bases and J dropped 5 bases, with 5 bases sitting between them. Here the CDR3 reads CASSPRTGELFF. Here the CDR3 DNA reads TGTGCCAGCAGCCCTCGGACCGGGGAGCTGTTTTTT. The full variable domain, completed using reference TRBV16 and TRBJ2-2, is GEEVAQTPKHLVRGEGQKAKLYCAPIKGHSYVFWYQQVLKNEFKFLISFQNENVFDETGMPKERFSAKCLPNSPCSLEIQATKLEDSAVYFCASSPRTGELFFGEGSRLTVL.